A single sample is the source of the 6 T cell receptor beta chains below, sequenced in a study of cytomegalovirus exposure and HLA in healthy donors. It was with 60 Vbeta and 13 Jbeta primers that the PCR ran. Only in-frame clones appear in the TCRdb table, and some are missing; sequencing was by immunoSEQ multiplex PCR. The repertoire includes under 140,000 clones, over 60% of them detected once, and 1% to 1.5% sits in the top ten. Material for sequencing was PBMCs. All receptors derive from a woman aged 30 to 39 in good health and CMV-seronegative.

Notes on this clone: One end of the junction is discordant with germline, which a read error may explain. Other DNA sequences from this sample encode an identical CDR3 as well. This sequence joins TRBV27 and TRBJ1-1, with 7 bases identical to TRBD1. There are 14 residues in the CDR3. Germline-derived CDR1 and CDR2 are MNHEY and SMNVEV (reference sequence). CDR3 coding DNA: TGTGCCAGCAGAGTTAGGGGGCTCTACACTGAGGCTTTCTTT. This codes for CASRVRGLYTEAFF.

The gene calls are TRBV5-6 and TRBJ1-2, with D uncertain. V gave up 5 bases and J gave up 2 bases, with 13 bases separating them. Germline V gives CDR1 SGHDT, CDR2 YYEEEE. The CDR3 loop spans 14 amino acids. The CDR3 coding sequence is TGTGCCAGCAGGAGACCTGGACTGAACTATGGCTACACCTTC. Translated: CASRRPGLNYGYTF.

CDR3 sequence: CASSLAGTSGTYEQFF. For the CDR3, the DNA is TGTGCCAGCAGCTTAGCCGGGACTAGCGGGACCTATGAGCAGTTCTTC. This chain uses TRBV7-8 with TRBJ2-1; TRBD2 agrees at 13 bases. CDR1 and CDR2 (germline): SGHVS, FQNEAQ. The trim removed 0 bases at V and 8 bases at J, leaving 4 bases unmatched. The CDR3 contains 16 residues.

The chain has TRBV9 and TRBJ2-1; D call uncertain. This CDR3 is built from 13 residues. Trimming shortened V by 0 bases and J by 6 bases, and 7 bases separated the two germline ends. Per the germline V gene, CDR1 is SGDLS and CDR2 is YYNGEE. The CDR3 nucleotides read TGTGCCAGCAGCGTAGCTCTAGTCAATGAGCAGTTCTTC. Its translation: CASSVALVNEQFF.

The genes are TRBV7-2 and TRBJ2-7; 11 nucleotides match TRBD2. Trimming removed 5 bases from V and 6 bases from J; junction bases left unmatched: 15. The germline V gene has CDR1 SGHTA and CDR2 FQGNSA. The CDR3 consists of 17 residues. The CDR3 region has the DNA TGTGCCAGCAGCCTCCTAACTAGCGGGAGAAGGTTATCCGAGCAGTACTTC. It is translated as CASSLLTSGRRLSEQYF. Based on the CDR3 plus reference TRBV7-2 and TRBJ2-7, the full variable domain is GAGVSQSPSNKVTEKGKDVELRCDPISGHTALYWYRQSLGQGLEFLIYFQGNSAPDKSGLPSDRFSAERTGGSVSTLTIQRTQQEDSAVYLCASSLLTSGRRLSEQYFGPGTRLTVT.

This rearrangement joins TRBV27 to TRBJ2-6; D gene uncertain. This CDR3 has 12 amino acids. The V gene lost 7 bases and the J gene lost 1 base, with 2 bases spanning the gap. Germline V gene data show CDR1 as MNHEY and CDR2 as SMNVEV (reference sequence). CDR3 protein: CASTSGANVLTF. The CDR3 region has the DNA TGTGCCAGCACTTCTGGGGCCAACGTCCTGACTTTC.